The clone carrying this T cell receptor beta chain was seen repeatedly, ten times or more. Its specificity is not known. The data are from a study of T-cell memory formation after mild COVID-19. Across the study: TCR clusters showed largely donor specificity.

Constant-segment primers and 5'RACE yielded cDNA libraries for TCR alpha and TCR beta, each carrying sample barcodes and UMIs. TCRdb reprocessed the 5' RACE reads with MiXCR, giving one entry per CDR3 protein. The sample lists 90,000 to 120,000 distinct CDR3 sequences, about 15% seen once, with 39% in the top ten. V gave up 8 bases and J gave up 4 bases; unmatched junction bases: 12. The CDR3 extends over 16 amino acids. Germline V lookup: CDR1 SNHLY, CDR2 FYNNEI. Points from the study as a whole: A second wave expanding day 15 to 37 was CD4+-biased; contracting clones were balanced. Researchers could not confirm that second-wave clones peaking on day 37 targeted SARS-CoV-2.

The chain carries TRBV2 and TRBJ2-2; 8 bases are shared with TRBD1. Sequencing was done on a sample of PBMCs or a T cell subset sorted from them (not recorded which). This TCR was sampled from a man between 18 and 35 years old who had mild COVID-19 (a few samples of this study predate the infection). Cell type and time point are not known. The chain's CDR3 is CASQSPEDRATGELFF. Here the CDR3 DNA reads TGTGCCAGCCAAAGCCCGGAGGACAGGGCCACCGGGGAGCTGTTTTTT. The whole variable domain, filled in from reference TRBV2 and TRBJ2-2, reads EPEVTQTPSHQVTQMGQEVILRCVPISNHLYFYWYRQILGQKVEFLVSFYNNEISEKSEIFDDQFSVERPDGSNFTLKIRSTKLEDSAMYFCASQSPEDRATGELFFGEGSRLTVL.